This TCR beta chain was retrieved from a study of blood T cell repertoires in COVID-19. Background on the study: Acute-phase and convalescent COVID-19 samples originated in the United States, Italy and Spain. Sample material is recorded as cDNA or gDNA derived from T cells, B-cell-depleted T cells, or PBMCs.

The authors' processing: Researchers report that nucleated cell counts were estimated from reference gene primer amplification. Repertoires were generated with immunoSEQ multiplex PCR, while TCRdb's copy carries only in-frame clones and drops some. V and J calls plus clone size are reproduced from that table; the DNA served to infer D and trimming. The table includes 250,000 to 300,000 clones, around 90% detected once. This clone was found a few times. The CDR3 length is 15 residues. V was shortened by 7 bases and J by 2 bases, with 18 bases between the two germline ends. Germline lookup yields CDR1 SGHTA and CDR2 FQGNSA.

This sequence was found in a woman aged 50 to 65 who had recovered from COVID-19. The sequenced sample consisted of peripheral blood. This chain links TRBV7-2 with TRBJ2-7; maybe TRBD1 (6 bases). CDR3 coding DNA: TGTGCCAGCAAAACACAGGGCGTACTCACCTACGAGCAGTACTTC. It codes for CASKTQGVLTYEQYF.